The clone carrying this T cell receptor beta chain was observed a few times. The sample originates from a study of T-cell reconstitution after alpha-beta-depleted transplantation in children. Unique molecular identifiers were used in preparing the TCRbeta library. TCRdb re-analysed the PCR reads in MiXCR, keeping a single row per CDR3 protein. The table shows roughly 570,000 distinct CDR3 sequences, with 25% to 30% occurring only once. The germline V and J ends were trimmed by 5 bases and 5 bases, with 19 bases remaining between them. This CDR3 has 15 residues. The germline CDR1 and CDR2 sequences are SGHRS and YFSETQ.

This chain joins TRBV5-1 and TRBJ2-5; D not certain. This TCR was recovered from a boy in the first two years of life with Wiskott-Aldrich syndrome, due to receive a stem cell transplant. Specimen: PBMCs, collected before TCRalphabeta/CD19-depleted stem cell transplant. The CDR3 sequence is CASRPTSISRETQYF. The CDR3 DNA reads as TGCGCCAGCAGGCCGACCAGTATCTCCCGGGAGACCCAGTACTTC. The full variable domain, in which reference TRBV5-1 and TRBJ2-5 provide the parts outside the CDR3, is KAGVTQTPRYLIKTRGQQVTLSCSPISGHRSVSWYQQTPGQGLQFLFEYFSETQRNKGNFPGRFSGRQFSNSRSEMNVSTLELGDSALYLCASRPTSISRETQYFGPGTRLLVL.